This record looks at one TCR beta chain sequence and its context. Assay used: immunoSEQ multiplex PCR; TCRdb lists only in-frame clones, some missing. The sample lists 150,000 or so clones, just under 85% occurring once. Germline lookup yields CDR1 SGDLS and CDR2 YYNGEE. The CDR3 sequence is 13 residues long. The ends were cut back, 0 bases at V and 7 bases at J, with 11 bases in the middle. The sample comes from a study of blood T cell repertoires in COVID-19. Study in general: Some COVID-19 samples were acute and others convalescent; all came from the United States, Italy and Spain.

The sequence came from a woman of 80 years or more with acute or convalescent COVID-19. This chain joins TRBV9 and TRBJ2-7; no clear D. Sequencing was performed on peripheral blood. CDR3 protein: CASSVEPSREQYF. The CDR3 DNA sequence: TGTGCCAGCAGCGTAGAACCTTCGCGGGAGCAGTACTTC.